The 12 T cell receptor beta chains below come from one sample, sequenced in a study of shared clonotypes between healthy human individuals. Produced via immunoSEQ multiplex PCR; TCRdb's table is partial and in-frame only. Of approximately 1.1 million clones listed, around three quarters are singletons. The sequenced sample consisted of memory CD4+ T cells from PBMCs. Described subset: CD45RA-negative fraction. These receptors were obtained from a man younger than 35 in good health. Some clones in this sample may be carry-over from other donors' samples.

This chain uses TRBV14 with TRBJ2-7, with 8 bases matching TRBD2. Germline V CDR1 and CDR2: SGHDN, FVKESK. The CDR3 has 16 residues. V lost 4 bases, J lost 0 bases, and 8 bases stayed unmatched. CDR3 in DNA: TGTGCCAGCAGCCGGCGGCAGCGGGAGCCCTCCTACGAGCAGTACTTC. It translates to CASSRRQREPSYEQYF.

This rearrangement joins TRBV6-1 to TRBJ1-1; 10 bases are shared with TRBD1. CDR3 length equals 15 residues. Looked up from germline, CDR1 is MNHNS and CDR2 is SASEGT. The trim removed 6 bases at V and 5 bases at J, leaving 9 bases unmatched. CDR3 nucleotide sequence: TGTGCCAGCAGAAGCCGGGACAGGGGTTGGACTGAAGCTTTCTTT. Translated: CASRSRDRGWTEAFF.

The chain has TRBV9 and TRBJ2-7; D is tentatively TRBD1 or TRBD2 (6 bases each). Germline V gene sequence: CDR1 SGDLS, CDR2 YYNGEE. The CDR3 has 15 residues. Trimming removed 4 bases at V and 0 bases at J, with 14 bases between. The CDR3 DNA reads as TGTGCCAGCAGCCTAGGGGGGACCGTCTCCTACGAGCAGTACTTC. This gives the protein CASSLGGTVSYEQYF.

With respect to this clone: Other DNA sequences within the sample encode an identical CDR3. The chain has TRBV5-1 and TRBJ1-4; D is undetermined. V was trimmed by 0 bases and J by 7 bases, leaving 4 bases between them. CDR3 length equals 12 residues. Germline loops: CDR1 SGHRS, CDR2 YFSETQ. The CDR3 DNA reads TGCGCCAGCAGCTTGGGGGGTGAAAAACTGTTTTTT. This translates into CASSLGGEKLFF. Full variable domain (outside the CDR3, taken from reference TRBV5-1 and TRBJ1-4): KAGVTQTPRYLIKTRGQQVTLSCSPISGHRSVSWYQQTPGQGLQFLFEYFSETQRNKGNFPGRFSGRQFSNSRSEMNVSTLELGDSALYLCASSLGGEKLFFGSGTQLSVL.

J is TRBJ1-2 and V is TRBV30; 9 positions agree with TRBD1. J gave up 4 bases and V 2 bases, and 2 bases lay outside the gene matches. In germline, CDR1 is GTSNPN, CDR2 SVGIG (reference sequence). This CDR3 spans 13 amino acids. The CDR3 region has the DNA TGTGCCTGGAGTTTGACAGGGGGCTATGGCTACACCTTC. Translation: CAWSLTGGYGYTF.

The table lists this clone with a count of one. The chain combines TRBV5-1 with TRBJ2-7; 9 positions agree with TRBD2. This CDR3 comprises 15 residues. V trimming: 0 bases; J trimming: 6 bases; junction bases outside the gene matches: 7. Germline lookup yields CDR1 SGHRS and CDR2 YFSETQ. The CDR3 nucleotides are TGCGCCAGCAGCTTGGTCGTAGCGGGAGTCCGCGAGCAGTACTTC. It codes for CASSLVVAGVREQYF.

The J gene is TRBJ1-2, the V gene TRBV5-4; D might be TRBD1 (5 bases). V was cut by 0 bases and J by 2 bases, with 5 bases left in between. CDR1 and CDR2 from the germline V gene are SGHNT and YYREEE (reference sequence). CDR3 size: 13 residues. CDR3: CASSLEGNYGYTF. CDR3 sequence (DNA): TGTGCCAGCAGCTTGGAGGGGAACTATGGCTACACCTTC.

J is TRBJ2-2 and V is TRBV18; 9 bases fit TRBD1. The CDR3 totals 16 residues. Germline trimming cut 6 bases from V and 1 base from J; bases unmatched to any gene: 6. Germline assignment: CDR1 KGHSH and CDR2 LQKENI. The DNA of the CDR3 is TGTGCCAGCTCTCAGCGACAGGGGGAGAACACCGGGGAGCTGTTTTTT. Its translation is CASSQRQGENTGELFF.

Points on this clone: This same CDR3 is encoded by further DNA sequences in the sample. The V call is TRBV10-3, the J call TRBJ1-3; D perhaps matches TRBD1 (5 bases). The V end lost 0 bases, the J end lost 4 bases, and 7 bases lay between the germline ends. There are 14 residues in the CDR3. CDR1 ENHRY and CDR2 SYGVKD come from the germline V gene. The CDR3 region is CAISESRDGNTIYF. CDR3 nucleotides: TGTGCCATCAGTGAGTCGAGGGACGGAAACACCATATATTTT.

V is TRBV7-8 and J is TRBJ2-7, with D possibly matching TRBD1 (5 bases). The CDR3 totals 14 residues. Germline CDR1 is SGHVS and CDR2 is FQNEAQ. The germline V and J ends were trimmed by 4 bases and 1 base, with 11 bases remaining between them. The CDR3 sequence: CASSSRQSSYEQYF. The CDR3 nucleotides are TGTGCCAGCAGCTCCCGACAGAGTTCCTACGAGCAGTACTTC.

V and J are TRBV2 and TRBJ1-6; D is ambiguous. Looked up from germline, CDR1 is SNHLY and CDR2 is FYNNEI. V was clipped by 8 bases and J by 12 bases, with 14 bases between them. The CDR3 runs to 12 residues. The CDR3 nucleotides are TGTGCCAGCGAGGCCAGAAGTAAACCCCTCCACTTT. Its protein is CASEARSKPLHF.

This rearrangement joins TRBV5-8 to TRBJ2-3; 14 bases fit TRBD2. This CDR3 comprises 18 residues. Trimming removed 4 bases from V and 1 base from J; junction bases left unmatched: 8. Germline-derived CDR1 and CDR2 are SGHTS and YDEGEE. The CDR3 DNA reads as TGTGCCAGCAGCCAGGGGACTAGCGGGAGAGGTCGCACAGATACGCAGTATTTT. Translating it yields CASSQGTSGRGRTDTQYF.